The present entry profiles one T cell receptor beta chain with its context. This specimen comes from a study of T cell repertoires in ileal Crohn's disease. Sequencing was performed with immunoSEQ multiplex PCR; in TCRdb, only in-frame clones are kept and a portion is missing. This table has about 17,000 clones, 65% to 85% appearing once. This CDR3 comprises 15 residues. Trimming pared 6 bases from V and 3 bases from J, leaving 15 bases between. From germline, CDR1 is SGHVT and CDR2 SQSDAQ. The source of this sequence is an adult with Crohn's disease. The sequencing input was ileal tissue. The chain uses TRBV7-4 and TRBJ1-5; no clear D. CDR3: CASRLVRQYNQPQHF. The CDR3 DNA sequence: TGTGCCAGCAGACTAGTCAGGCAATACAATCAGCCCCAGCATTTT. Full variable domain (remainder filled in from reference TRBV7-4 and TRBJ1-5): GAGVSQSPRYKVAKRGRDVALRCDSISGHVTLYWYRQTLGQGSEVLTYSQSDAQRDKSGRPSGRFSAERPERSVSTLKIQRTEQGDSAVYLCASRLVRQYNQPQHFGDGTRLSIL.